This TCR beta chain was identified during a study of blood T cell repertoires in COVID-19. Study context: The United States, Italy and Spain provided the acute and convalescent COVID-19 samples. T cells, B-cell-depleted T cells, or PBMCs provided the cDNA or gDNA that served as material.

CDR3 length: 11 amino acids. Trimming stripped 0 bases from V and 11 bases from J, with 7 bases between. Germline V gene sequence: CDR1 ENHRY, CDR2 SYGVKD. Methods used by the authors: Amplification from reference gene primers served as the basis for estimated nucleated cell counts. Assay used: immunoSEQ multiplex PCR; TCRdb lists only in-frame clones, some missing. V and J calls plus clone size are reproduced from that table; the DNA served to infer D and trimming. Among about 12,000 clones listed, 73% were seen once. The specimen was peripheral blood. The J gene is TRBJ1-1, the V gene TRBV10-3; weak D call: TRBD1 (5 bases). This receptor was taken from a human donor in a cohort sampled during active COVID-19. CDR3 residues: CAISESRVAFF. DNA of the CDR3: TGTGCCATCAGTGAGTCCAGGGTGGCTTTCTTT.